The text below deals with one TCR beta chain. This entry comes from a study of cytomegalovirus exposure and HLA in healthy donors. Across the whole study: Samples from HLA-typed donors yielded around 79 million unique TCRs in an early data release.

Trimming took 2 bases from V and 2 from J, leaving 10 bases between them. This CDR3 is 14 amino acids long. Germline V gene sequence: CDR1 SGHVS, CDR2 FNYEAQ. The study ran its PCR with 60 Vbeta and 13 Jbeta primers. TCRdb keeps only in-frame clones here, not all; method: immunoSEQ multiplex PCR. The data show 90,000 to 120,000 clones, roughly 82% seen once. The sequence came from a man in his thirties or forties in good health and CMV-seropositive. The genes are TRBV7-6 and TRBJ2-7; perhaps TRBD1 as D (5 bases). Sample: PBMCs. CDR3 loop: CASSLTGSTYEQYF. The CDR3, as DNA: TGTGCCAGCAGCTTAACAGGTAGCACCTACGAGCAGTACTTC.